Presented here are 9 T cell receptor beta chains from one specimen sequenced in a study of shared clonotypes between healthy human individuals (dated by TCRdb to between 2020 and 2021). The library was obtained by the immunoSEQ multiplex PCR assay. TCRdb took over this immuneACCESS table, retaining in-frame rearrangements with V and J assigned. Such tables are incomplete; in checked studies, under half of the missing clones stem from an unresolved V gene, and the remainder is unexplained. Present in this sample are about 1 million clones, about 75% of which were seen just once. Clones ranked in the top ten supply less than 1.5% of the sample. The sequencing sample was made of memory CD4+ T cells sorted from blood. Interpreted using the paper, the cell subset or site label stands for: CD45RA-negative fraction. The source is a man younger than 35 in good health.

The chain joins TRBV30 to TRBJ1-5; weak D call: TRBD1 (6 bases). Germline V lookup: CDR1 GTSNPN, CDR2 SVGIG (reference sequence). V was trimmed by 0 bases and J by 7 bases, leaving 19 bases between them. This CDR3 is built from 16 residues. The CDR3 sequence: CAWSVQVPGAQQPQHF. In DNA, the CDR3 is TGTGCCTGGAGTGTACAAGTTCCGGGGGCTCAACAGCCCCAGCATTTT. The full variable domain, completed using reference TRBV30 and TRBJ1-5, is SQTIHQWPATLVQPVGSPLSLECTVEGTSNPNLYWYRQAAGRGLQLLFYSVGIGQISSEVPQNLSASRPQDRQFILSSKKLLLSDSGFYLCAWSVQVPGAQQPQHFGDGTRLSIL.

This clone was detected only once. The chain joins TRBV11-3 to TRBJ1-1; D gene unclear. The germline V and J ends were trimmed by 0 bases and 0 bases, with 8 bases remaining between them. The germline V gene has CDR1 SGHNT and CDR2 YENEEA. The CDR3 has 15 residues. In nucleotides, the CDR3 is TGTGCCAGCAGCTTAGATCATTCCATGAACACTGAAGCTTTCTTT. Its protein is CASSLDHSMNTEAFF.

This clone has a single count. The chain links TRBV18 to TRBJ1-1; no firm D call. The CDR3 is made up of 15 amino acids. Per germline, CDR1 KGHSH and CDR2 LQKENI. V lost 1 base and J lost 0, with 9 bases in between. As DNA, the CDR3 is TGTGCCAGCTCACCACGGGAAGGCCTGAACACTGAAGCTTTCTTT. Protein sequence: CASSPREGLNTEAFF.

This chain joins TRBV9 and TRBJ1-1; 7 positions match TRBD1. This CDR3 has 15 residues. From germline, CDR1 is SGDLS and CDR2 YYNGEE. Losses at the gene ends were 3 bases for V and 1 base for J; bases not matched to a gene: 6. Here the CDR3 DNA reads TGTGCCAGCAGCGGACAGGGAGGTCGGAACACTGAAGCTTTCTTT. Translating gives CASSGQGGRNTEAFF.

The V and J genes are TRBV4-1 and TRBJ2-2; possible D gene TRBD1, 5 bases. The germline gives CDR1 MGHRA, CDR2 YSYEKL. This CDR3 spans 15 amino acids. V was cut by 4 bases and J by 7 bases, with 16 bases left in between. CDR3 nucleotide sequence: TGCGCCAGCAGCCGACAGTCCCCCTCCGACGGGGAGCTGTTTTTT. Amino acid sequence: CASSRQSPSDGELFF.

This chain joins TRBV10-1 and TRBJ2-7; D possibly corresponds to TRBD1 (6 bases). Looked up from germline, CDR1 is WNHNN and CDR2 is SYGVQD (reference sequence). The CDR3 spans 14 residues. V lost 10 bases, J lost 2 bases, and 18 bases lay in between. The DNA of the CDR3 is TGCGCCATATACAGGGACCCTCGCCCCTACGAGCAGTACTTC. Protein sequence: CAIYRDPRPYEQYF.

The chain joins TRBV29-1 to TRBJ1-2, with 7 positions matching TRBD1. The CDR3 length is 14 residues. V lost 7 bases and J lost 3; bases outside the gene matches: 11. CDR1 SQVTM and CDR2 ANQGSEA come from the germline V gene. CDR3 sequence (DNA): TGCAGCGCAGACAGGGTACTAGGGGACTATGGCTACACCTTC. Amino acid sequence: CSADRVLGDYGYTF.

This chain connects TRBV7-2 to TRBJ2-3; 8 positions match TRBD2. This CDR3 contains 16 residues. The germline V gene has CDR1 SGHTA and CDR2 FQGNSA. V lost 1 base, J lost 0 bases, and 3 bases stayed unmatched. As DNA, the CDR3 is TGTGCCAGCAGCTTAGTAACGGGAGGGAGCACAGATACGCAGTATTTT. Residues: CASSLVTGGSTDTQYF.

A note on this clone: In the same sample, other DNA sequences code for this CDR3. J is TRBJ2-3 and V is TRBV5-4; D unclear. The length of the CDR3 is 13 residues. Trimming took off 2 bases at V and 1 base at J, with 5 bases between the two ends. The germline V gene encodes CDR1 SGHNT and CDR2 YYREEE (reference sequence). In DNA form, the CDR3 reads TGTGCCAGCAGCTTAACTGGCACAGATACGCAGTATTTT. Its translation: CASSLTGTDTQYF.